The 7 T cell receptor beta chains given below trace back to one sample, sequenced in a study of spatial heterogeneity in lung cancer. TCRdb passed the 5' RACE reads through MiXCR, listing each CDR3 protein once. In the table there are approximately 92,000 distinct CDR3 sequences, less than 15% of which are singletons. Time point here: sample taken at primary tumor resection. Whole RNA, isolated from tumor, nontumor lung or frozen PBMC, was sequenced without prior sorting. Material: PBMCs, obtained at surgery. These receptor sequences come from a male donor with early-stage non-small cell lung cancer.

The CDR3, as DNA: TGTGCCAGCAGCTTAGAGGGCCCCGGGCAGTTCTTC. It yields the protein CASSLEGPGQFF. The chain combines TRBV7-9 with TRBJ2-1; D is undetermined. The CDR3 length is 12 residues. V lost 1 base and J lost 12, with 10 bases in between. Per germline, CDR1 SEHNR and CDR2 FQNEAQ (reference sequence).

CDR3 in DNA: TGCAGTGCTAGAGACGTTCGGGTAGAGGTGCAGTTCTTC. Translated: CSARDVRVEVQFF. V usage is TRBV20-1 and J usage is TRBJ2-1; D is unclear. CDR3 size: 13 residues. The germline CDR1 and CDR2 sequences are DFQATT and SNEGSKA (reference sequence). V lost 0 bases to trimming and J lost 12 bases, with 15 bases between them.

This clonotype was picked up a small number of times. This chain links TRBV14 with TRBJ1-5; unclear D gene. CDR3 length: 12 amino acids. Trimming left V 1 base short and J 6 bases short, with 4 bases between. Germline CDR1 SGHDN, CDR2 FVKESK. CDR3 loop: CASSQGGQPQHF. The DNA of the CDR3 is TGTGCCAGCAGCCAAGGAGGTCAGCCCCAGCATTTT.

There are a few counts of this clonotype. This rearrangement joins TRBV4-2 to TRBJ2-7; no reliable D call. Between the trimmed V and J ends, which lost 4 bases and 0 bases, there was a span of 10 bases. The CDR3 spans 14 residues. The germline V gene encodes CDR1 LGHNA and CDR2 YNFKEQ. The CDR3 reads CASSLFGISYEQYF. CDR3 bases: TGTGCCAGCAGCCTGTTTGGAATCTCCTACGAGCAGTACTTC.

The V and J genes are TRBV7-2 and TRBJ2-1; no definite D call. V was cut by 3 bases and J by 3 bases, with 12 bases left in between. The CDR3 has 15 amino acids. Germline V gene sequence: CDR1 SGHTA, CDR2 FQGNSA. The CDR3: CASSLWTADYNEQFF. CDR3 DNA: TGTGCCAGCAGCTTGTGGACCGCCGACTACAATGAGCAGTTCTTC.

This clonotype was observed a handful of times. The V call is TRBV28, the J call TRBJ2-7, with 8 bases lining up with TRBD1. This CDR3 is built from 16 residues. Germline V lookup: CDR1 MDHEN, CDR2 SYDVKM. V lost 6 bases to trimming and J lost 3 bases; unmatched junction nucleotides: 13. This chain's CDR3 is CASSQEKQGGSYEQYF. CDR3 nucleotide sequence: TGTGCCAGCAGCCAGGAGAAACAGGGGGGTAGCTACGAGCAGTACTTC.

This clonotype turned up a few times. The rearrangement joins TRBV12-3 or TRBV12-4 to TRBJ2-6; 8 positions agree with TRBD1. Losses at the gene ends were 6 bases for V and 0 bases for J; bases not matched to a gene: 7. This CDR3 contains 17 residues. Here the CDR3 reads CASRGDRRDSGANVLTF. The CDR3 nucleotides are TGTGCCAGCAGGGGGGACAGGAGAGACTCTGGGGCCAACGTCCTGACTTTC.